These T cell receptor beta chains were read from a single sample in a study of CD4 T cells in relation to SARS-CoV-2 and coronaviruses. No antigen has been identified for these receptors. The method was immunoSEQ multiplex PCR; TCRdb's version includes in-frame clones alone and lacks a portion of them. This table has about 24,000 clones, around four fifths appearing once. Sequenced: CD4+ T cells from PBMCs, cultured in vitro. These receptors came from a human donor in good health. Both conserved end residues are part of each CDR3. A D gene is named only where the DNA matches it firmly.

D gene	CDR3 length	V gene	CDR3 protein
TRBD1	15	TRBV5-4	CASSSAGTAYPEAFF
TRBD2	16	TRBV19	CASTRGLAGPTDTQYF
.	14	TRBV27	CASSFIGLGGELFF
TRBD1	13	TRBV10-1	CASSQGDTDTQYF
.	12	TRBV28	CASQTLGGPRAF
TRBD1	14	TRBV19	CASSIGQGLGELFF
.	14	TRBV6-5	CASSYGDSGNTIYF
TRBD2	16	TRBV3-1/TRBV3-2	CASSLQGSGSFHEQYF
.	15	TRBV5-1	CASSLGRTQDGGYTF
TRBD1	16	TRBV10-1	CASSQAGQGYNSPLHF
.	13	TRBV5-1	CASSDQGLTEAFF
TRBD2	14	TRBV3-1/TRBV3-2	CASSKPAGDDEQFF
TRBD1	16	TRBV3-1/TRBV3-2	CASSQVGNRGPFEQYF
.	13	TRBV12-3/TRBV12-4	CASSFAENTEAFF
TRBD2	16	TRBV18	CASSPPSGRAGETQYF
.	14	TRBV10-3	CAIRTNQNTGELFF
TRBD1	13	TRBV11-2	CASSRQGGQPQHF
.	14	TRBV27	CASSLSSYTDTQYF
.	14	TRBV7-9	CASHRTLNTGELFF
.	11	TRBV19	CASKDRNEQFF
TRBD1	14	TRBV28	CASSWGQGVRSYTF
.	15	TRBV6-6	CASSYGTNTLRGYTF
.	14	TRBV7-9	CASSQTSIPDTQYF
TRBD2	16	TRBV7-9	CASSFHSGISTDTQYF
TRBD1	18	TRBV7-3	CASSRRGTGGSWNTEAFF
.	13	TRBV18	CASSPTEAYEQYF
.	14	TRBV19	CASSIRVSGNTIYF
.	14	TRBV28	CASRSDRVNNEQFF
TRBD1	20	TRBV2	CASSGSGTGTGSSGANVLTF
.	12	TRBV3-1/TRBV3-2	CASSPQGYGYTF
.	13	TRBV18	CASSPMGGQPQHF
TRBD1	16	TRBV2	CASSDGQGAGANVLTF
TRBD2	17	TRBV24-1	CATSDPGLAGEGDTQYF
.	15	TRBV6-1	CASSEVGAPPREQYF
.	10	TRBV20-1	CSASTDTQYF
.	13	TRBV6-5	CASRQGLGTEAFF
.	13	TRBV18	CASSPSEGTEAFF